One sample yielded the 2 T cell receptor beta chains listed below, sequenced in a study of blood T cells in healthy people across ages. Primed by a sample-barcoded 5' primer and a J-beta primer mix, a second PCR proceeded for 7 to 11 cycles. TCRdb called the 5' RACE reads again in MiXCR, with one record for every CDR3 protein. The sample contains under 950,000 distinct CDR3 sequences, about a fifth of which appear only once. Sequencing was carried out using blood. The origin of the receptors is a man between 65 and 80 years old in good health.

This rearrangement joins TRBV6-1 to TRBJ2-1; weak D call: TRBD1 (6 bases). The V end lost 6 bases, the J end lost 2 bases, and 23 bases lay between the germline ends. CDR1 MNHNS and CDR2 SASEGT come from the germline V gene. CDR3 length equals 18 residues. The CDR3 is CASSLGRAGVTTYNEQFF. CDR3 coding DNA: TGTGCCAGCAGCCTCGGTAGGGCAGGGGTCACTACCTACAATGAGCAGTTCTTC.

This clonotype was found a few times. This sequence joins TRBV12-3 or TRBV12-4 and TRBJ1-1; TRBD1 matches at 7 bases. This CDR3 contains 13 residues. Trimming cost V 8 bases and J 11 bases; bases outside gene matches: 14. The CDR3 here is CASGGRAGGKAFF. CDR3 nucleotide sequence: TGTGCCAGCGGTGGCAGGGCAGGGGGTAAGGCTTTCTTT.